This TCR beta chain was observed in a study of shared T cell receptors in the human thymus. Measured with immunoSEQ multiplex PCR; TCRdb has only the in-frame clones, and not every one. The repertoire holds roughly 410,000 clones, with more than 85% as singletons. Sequenced sample: thymocytes. The sequence was collected from a human donor.

CDR3 region: CASSDSGLFF. CDR3 DNA sequence: TGTGCCAGCAGTGACTCCGGACTGTTTTTT. V is TRBV2 and J is TRBJ2-2; no clear D gene. The CDR3 runs to 10 residues. Germline values: CDR1 SNHLY, CDR2 FYNNEI. V lost 3 bases and J lost 14, with 7 bases in between.